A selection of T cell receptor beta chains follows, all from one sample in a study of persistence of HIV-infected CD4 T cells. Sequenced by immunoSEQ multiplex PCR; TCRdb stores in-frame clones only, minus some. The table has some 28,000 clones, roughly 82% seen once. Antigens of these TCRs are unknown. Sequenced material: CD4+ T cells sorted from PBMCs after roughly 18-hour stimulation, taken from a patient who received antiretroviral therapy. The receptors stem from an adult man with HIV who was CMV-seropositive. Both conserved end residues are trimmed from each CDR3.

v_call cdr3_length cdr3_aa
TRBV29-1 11 SVEKEATDTQY
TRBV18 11 ASSSDRGQPQH
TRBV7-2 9 ASSLKGEQF
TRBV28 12 ANPRGRDLYEQY
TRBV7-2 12 ASSLNRGRYGYT
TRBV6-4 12 ASSELPGSDTQY
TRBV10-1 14 ASSELGVGGTDTQY
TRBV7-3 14 ASSPSPGRSVTEAF
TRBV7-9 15 ASSLGLAGGLTYEQY
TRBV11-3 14 ASSLYSGGAEYTQY
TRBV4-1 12 ASSPDPDNQPQH
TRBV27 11 ASSLVARDTQY
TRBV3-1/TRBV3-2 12 ASSPTGGRREQY
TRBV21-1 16 ASTGTSGGRSSTDTQY
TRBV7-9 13 ASSLEGGVPGEQY
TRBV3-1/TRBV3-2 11 ASSYQGRSPLH
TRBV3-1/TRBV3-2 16 ASSQDRGTVGRTGELF
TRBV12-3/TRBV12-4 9 ASSLGNEQF
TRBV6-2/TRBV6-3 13 ASTPGLSGANVLT
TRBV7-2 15 ASSLASLAGDPYEQY
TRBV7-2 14 ASSSRLAGGSETQY
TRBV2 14 ASSDPGQGGTGELF
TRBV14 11 ASSRGQRYGYT
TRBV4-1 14 ASKMTGGERNTEAF
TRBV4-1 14 ASSQDQTTTTDTQY
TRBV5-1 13 ASSFIYDRGMVLY
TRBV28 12 ASRTSYYTDTQY
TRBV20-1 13 SASRTSGVTGELF
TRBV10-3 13 AISESPGSNTEAF
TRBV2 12 ASKRDSNTGELF
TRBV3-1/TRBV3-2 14 ASSLRRPEGTDTQY
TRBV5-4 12 ASSLAGTNYGYT
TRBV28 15 ASSLGGRTGRGHGYT
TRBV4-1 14 ASSQDVRVSYNEQF
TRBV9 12 ASSVGTASYEQY
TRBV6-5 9 ASSGTVSWY
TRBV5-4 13 ASSSTGQGFYEQY
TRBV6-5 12 ASSSPGQVVGAF
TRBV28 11 ATKSQGIYGYT
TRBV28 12 ASSLEGASYGYT
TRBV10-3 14 AISPSDRVGTDTQY
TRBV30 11 AWSRHLGFEQY
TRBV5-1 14 ASSETSVTNTGELF